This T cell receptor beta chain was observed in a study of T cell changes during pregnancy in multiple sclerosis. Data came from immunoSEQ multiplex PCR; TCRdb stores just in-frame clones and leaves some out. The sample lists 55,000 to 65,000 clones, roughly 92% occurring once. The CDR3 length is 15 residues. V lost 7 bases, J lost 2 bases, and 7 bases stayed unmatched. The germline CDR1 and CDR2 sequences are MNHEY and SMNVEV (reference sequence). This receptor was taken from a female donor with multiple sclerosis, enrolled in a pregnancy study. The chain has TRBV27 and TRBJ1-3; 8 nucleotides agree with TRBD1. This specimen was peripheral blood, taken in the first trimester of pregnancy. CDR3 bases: TGTGCCAGCACTGTGACAGGGGAGGCTGGAAACACCATATATTTT. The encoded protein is CASTVTGEAGNTIYF.